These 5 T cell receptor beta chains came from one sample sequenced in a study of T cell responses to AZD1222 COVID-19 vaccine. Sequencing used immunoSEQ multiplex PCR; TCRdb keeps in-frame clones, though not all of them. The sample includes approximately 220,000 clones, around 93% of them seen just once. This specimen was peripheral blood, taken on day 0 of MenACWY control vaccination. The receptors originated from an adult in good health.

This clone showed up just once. The CDR3 nucleotides read TGTGCCAGCGGGTCGACAGGCGGCGAGCAGTACTTC. Translating it yields CASGSTGGEQYF. The chain recombines TRBV12-3 or TRBV12-4 with TRBJ2-7; weak D call: TRBD1 (6 bases). V was pared by 8 bases and J by 6 bases, with 14 bases between. The CDR3 has 12 residues.

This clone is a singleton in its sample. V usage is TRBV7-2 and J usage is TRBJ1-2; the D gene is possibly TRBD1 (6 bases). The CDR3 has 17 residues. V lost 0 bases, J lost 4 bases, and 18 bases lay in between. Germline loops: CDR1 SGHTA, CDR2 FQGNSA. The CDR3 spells CASSLARGTGTGYGYTF. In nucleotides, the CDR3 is TGTGCCAGCAGCTTAGCGAGGGGAACAGGGACGGGCTATGGCTACACCTTC.

The CDR3 region is CASSFQRGIAYEQYF. The CDR3 DNA reads as TGTGCCAGCAGCTTCCAGCGGGGGATTGCCTACGAGCAGTACTTC. The V gene is TRBV11-2, the J gene TRBJ2-7, with 8 nucleotides matching TRBD2. There are 15 residues in the CDR3. V shed 3 bases, J shed 2 bases, and the junction held 6 bases outside the gene matches. The germline V gene encodes CDR1 SGHAT and CDR2 FQNNGV.

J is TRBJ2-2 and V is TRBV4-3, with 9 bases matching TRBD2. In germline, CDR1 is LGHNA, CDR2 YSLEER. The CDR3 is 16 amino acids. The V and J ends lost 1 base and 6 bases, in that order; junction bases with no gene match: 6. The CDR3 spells CASSQGPSGDAGELFF. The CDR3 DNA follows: TGCGCCAGCAGCCAAGGGCCTAGCGGGGACGCCGGGGAGCTGTTTTTT.

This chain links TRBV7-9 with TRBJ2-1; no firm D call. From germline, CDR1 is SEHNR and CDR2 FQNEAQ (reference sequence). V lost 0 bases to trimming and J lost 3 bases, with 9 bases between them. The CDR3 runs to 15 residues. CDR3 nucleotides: TGTGCCAGCAGCTTAGCAGGGCGCTTCTACAATGAGCAGTTCTTC. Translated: CASSLAGRFYNEQFF.